A single sample gave rise to the 17 T cell receptor beta chains below, sequenced in a study of OX40 agonist ivuxolimab in advanced cancers. Repertoires were generated with immunoSEQ multiplex PCR, while TCRdb's copy carries only in-frame clones and drops some. Altogether under 45,000 clones are present, 80% being singletons, with the ten largest covering roughly 4%. This sample comprised CD4+ or CD8+ T cells sorted from blood, obtained in a trial of the OX40 agonist ivuxolimab. The receptor set was obtained from an adult with an advanced solid tumor such as melanoma, head and neck, liver or kidney cancer.

The rearrangement joins TRBV5-1 to TRBJ2-5; D gene uncertain. Trimming removed 4 bases from V and 3 bases from J, with 13 bases in between. Germline CDR1 reads SGHRS; CDR2 reads YFSETQ. CDR3 length: 14 residues. In DNA, the CDR3 is TGCGCCAGCAGCAATGCTAGGGAAGAAGAGACCCAGTACTTC. Protein sequence: CASSNAREEETQYF. Full variable domain (remainder filled in from reference TRBV5-1 and TRBJ2-5): KAGVTQTPRYLIKTRGQQVTLSCSPISGHRSVSWYQQTPGQGLQFLFEYFSETQRNKGNFPGRFSGRQFSNSRSEMNVSTLELGDSALYLCASSNAREEETQYFGPGTRLLVL.

The gene calls are TRBV9 and TRBJ2-5, with D tentatively TRBD2 (6 bases). Germline V gene sequence: CDR1 SGDLS, CDR2 YYNGEE. This CDR3 region has 16 residues. Trimming removed 0 bases at V and 5 bases at J, with 17 bases between. CDR3 in DNA: TGTGCCAGCAGCGTAGGTGTAGCGGAAGCGAGGGAGACCCAGTACTTC. It encodes CASSVGVAEARETQYF.

The chain couples TRBV10-3 to TRBJ2-7, with 10 bases matching TRBD2. V lost 7 bases to trimming and J lost 5 bases; unmatched junction nucleotides: 5. This CDR3 comprises 13 residues. The germline V gene has CDR1 ENHRY and CDR2 SYGVKD. CDR3 in DNA: TGTGCCATCACAGGGACTAGCGTCGACGAGCAGTACTTC. This translates into CAITGTSVDEQYF.

This clone was picked up one time. This chain links TRBV5-4 with TRBJ1-2; 10 bases match TRBD1. Trimming cost V 4 bases and J 13 bases; bases outside gene matches: 4. The CDR3 totals 11 residues. Germline V gene lookup returns CDR1 SGHNT and CDR2 YYREEE (reference sequence). The CDR3 loop reads CASSVDRGFTF. The CDR3 DNA is TGTGCCAGCAGCGTGGACAGGGGGTTCACCTTC.

This chain connects TRBV7-3 to TRBJ2-1; D might be TRBD2 (7 bases). The CDR3 length is 14 residues. Trimming cost V 5 bases and J 5 bases, with 13 bases left between them. Germline values: CDR1 SGHTA, CDR2 FQGTGA. The DNA of the CDR3 is TGTGCCAGCAGCCAAGGGGGGGCGGACAATGAGCAGTTCTTC. Translation gives CASSQGGADNEQFF.

V usage is TRBV2 and J usage is TRBJ1-5, with D perhaps matching TRBD1 (5 bases). Germline CDR1 reads SNHLY; CDR2 reads FYNNEI. The CDR3 extends over 13 amino acids. Trimming took 5 bases from V and 6 from J, leaving 11 bases between them. CDR3 amino acids: CASSFGAVQPQHF. The CDR3 DNA is TGTGCCAGCAGTTTTGGGGCAGTTCAGCCCCAGCATTTT.

The chain employs TRBV19 and TRBJ1-1; D possibly corresponds to TRBD1 (5 bases). Trimming stripped 8 bases from V and 8 bases from J, with 21 bases between. This CDR3 spans 14 amino acids. Germline CDR1 is LNHDA and CDR2 is SQIVND (reference sequence). The CDR3, as DNA: TGTGCCAGTGGGGGAGCCGCGGGGCATCGCGAAGCTTTCTTT. This sequence encodes CASGGAAGHREAFF.

The gene calls are TRBV19 and TRBJ2-3, with 7 bases identical to TRBD1. Per germline, CDR1 LNHDA and CDR2 SQIVND (reference sequence). The CDR3 sequence is 18 residues long. J lost 4 bases, V lost 8 bases, and 21 bases had no gene match. CDR3 amino acids: CASSAVKNRRGRSDTQYF. The CDR3 bases are TGTGCCAGTTCCGCAGTTAAGAATCGAAGGGGGCGGTCAGATACGCAGTATTTT. Combining the CDR3 with reference TRBV19 and TRBJ2-3 gives the whole variable domain DGGITQSPKYLFRKEGQNVTLSCEQNLNHDAMYWYRQDPGQGLRLIYYSQIVNDFQKGDIAEGYSVSREKKESFPLTVTSAQKNPTAFYLCASSAVKNRRGRSDTQYFGPGTRLTVL.

The genes are TRBV7-9 and TRBJ1-1, with unresolved D. There are 12 residues in the CDR3. V lost 1 base and J 6 bases, leaving 6 bases between the germline ends. Germline-derived CDR1 and CDR2 are SEHNR and FQNEAQ (reference sequence). The DNA for the CDR3 is TGTGCCAGCAGCTTAGGTGACGCTGAAGCTTTCTTT. Translating it yields CASSLGDAEAFF.

The chain employs TRBV5-1 and TRBJ2-3; 12 bases fit TRBD1. V trimming: 4 bases; J trimming: 5 bases; junction bases outside the gene matches: 2. The CDR3 runs 14 residues. Germline CDR1 and CDR2: SGHRS and YFSETQ. CDR3 nucleotide sequence: TGCGCCAGCAGCCGGGACAGGGGGCTAGATACGCAGTATTTT. Protein sequence: CASSRDRGLDTQYF.

The V and J genes are TRBV25-1 and TRBJ1-1; 7 bases are shared with TRBD1. The germline CDR1 and CDR2 sequences are MGHDK and SYGVNS. J lost 3 bases, V lost 6 bases, and 7 bases had no gene match. The CDR3 has 14 residues. CDR3 amino acids: CASSRAGGDTEAFF. CDR3 DNA: TGTGCCAGCAGCAGGGCAGGGGGGGACACTGAAGCTTTCTTT.

This rearrangement joins TRBV4-3 to TRBJ2-7, with D unclear. The CDR3 is 14 residues long. The germline CDR1 and CDR2 sequences are LGHNA and YSLEER. The ends were cut back, 1 base at V and 6 bases at J, with 13 bases in the middle. The CDR3 reads CASSQARVVTEQYF. The CDR3 bases are TGCGCCAGCAGCCAAGCGAGAGTCGTAACCGAGCAGTACTTC.

The genes are TRBV21-1 and TRBJ1-1. TRBV21-1 is a pseudogene segment. The CDR3 runs to 13 residues. In DNA form, the CDR3 reads TGTGCCAGCAGCAAGGGAGTTAACACTGAAGCTTTCTTT. It yields the protein CASSKGVNTEAFF.

This clone is a singleton in its sample. V is TRBV5-1 and J is TRBJ2-7; the D is unclear. Germline V gene sequence: CDR1 SGHRS, CDR2 YFSETQ. V lost 1 base to trimming and J lost 5 bases, with 13 bases between them. The CDR3 contains 14 residues. The CDR3, as DNA: TGCGCCAGCAGCTTGCAGACCAGCAGAAACGAGCAGTACTTC. Translation gives CASSLQTSRNEQYF. The full variable domain, its missing parts supplied by reference TRBV5-1 and TRBJ2-7, is KAGVTQTPRYLIKTRGQQVTLSCSPISGHRSVSWYQQTPGQGLQFLFEYFSETQRNKGNFPGRFSGRQFSNSRSEMNVSTLELGDSALYLCASSLQTSRNEQYFGPGTRLTVT.

J is TRBJ2-7 and V is TRBV29-1; TRBD2 agrees at 10 bases. The V gene end was trimmed by 4 bases and the J gene end by 5 bases; junction bases not matched to a gene: 8. The CDR3 loop spans 14 amino acids. CDR1 SQVTM and CDR2 ANQGSEA come from the germline V gene. The CDR3 DNA sequence: TGCAGCGTTGGTAGGCTAGCGGGAGCTAACGAGCAGTACTTC. Protein: CSVGRLAGANEQYF.

The chain carries TRBV11-2 and TRBJ2-1; 8 nucleotides match TRBD2. The CDR3 is 14 residues long. Germline CDR1 and CDR2: SGHAT and FQNNGV. J gave up 13 bases and V 6 bases, and 14 bases lay outside the gene matches. The CDR3 region is CASRTGTSGLTQFF. In DNA form, the CDR3 reads TGTGCCAGCAGAACCGGGACTAGTGGGCTGACTCAGTTCTTC.

V usage is TRBV5-1 and J usage is TRBJ2-4; no clear D gene. CDR1 SGHRS and CDR2 YFSETQ come from the germline V gene. Trimming removed 5 bases at V and 2 bases at J, with 14 bases between. The CDR3 covers 15 residues. Here the CDR3 DNA reads TGCGCCAGCAGGGCCGTCCTGGGTTCCAAAAACATTCAGTACTTC. Translating it yields CASRAVLGSKNIQYF.